Below are 22 T cell receptor beta chains sequenced from a single sample in a study of cytomegalovirus exposure and HLA in healthy donors. This PCR relied on a set of 60 Vbeta primers and 13 Jbeta primers. The table came from immunoSEQ multiplex PCR; TCRdb's copy has only in-frame clones and leaves some out. The sample shows 200,000 to 250,000 clones, and approximately 0.98% sits with its ten largest clones. The sequencing input was PBMCs. The receptors were sampled from a woman aged 25 to 39 in good health and CMV-seropositive.

The rearrangement uses TRBV27 and TRBJ2-7; a possible D gene is TRBD1 (5 bases). Germline CDR1 is MNHEY and CDR2 is SMNVEV (reference sequence). This CDR3 has 12 residues. The V and J ends lost 7 bases and 1 base respectively, with 8 bases between them. The CDR3 region has the DNA TGTGCCAGCAAGGGGAATTCCTACGAGCAGTACTTC. Translation: CASKGNSYEQYF.

This chain uses TRBV18 with TRBJ2-5; the D is unclear. Looked up from germline, CDR1 is KGHSH and CDR2 is LQKENI. The CDR3 covers 11 residues. Trimming removed 5 bases at V and 3 bases at J, with 4 bases between. The CDR3 DNA reads TGTGCCAGCTCAAGAGAAGAGACCCAGTACTTC. Its translation is CASSREETQYF.

V and J are TRBV5-1 and TRBJ2-7; no clear D gene. This CDR3 is 14 amino acids long. CDR1 SGHRS and CDR2 YFSETQ come from the germline V gene. V lost 1 base to trimming and J lost 0 bases, with 8 bases between them. Here the CDR3 DNA reads TGCGCCAGCAGCTTGTTCCCAGGCTCCTACGAGCAGTACTTC. Its translation: CASSLFPGSYEQYF.

The chain links TRBV13 to TRBJ2-7; TRBD2 matches 10 bases. This CDR3 region has 16 residues. Germline-derived CDR1 and CDR2 are PRHDT and FYEKMQ (reference sequence). Trimming took 4 bases from V and 6 from J; bases not matched to a gene: 12. CDR3 region: CASSSEGLAGVREQYF. Written as DNA, the CDR3 is TGTGCCAGCAGCTCCGAGGGGCTAGCGGGGGTCCGCGAGCAGTACTTC.

The chain combines TRBV6-1 with TRBJ1-4; tentative D call: TRBD1 (5 bases). V lost 4 bases, J lost 5 bases, and 14 bases lay in between. The germline gives CDR1 MNHNS, CDR2 SASEGT. The length of the CDR3 is 15 residues. CDR3 loop: CASSARTGGNEKLFF. The CDR3 region has the DNA TGTGCCAGCAGTGCCCGGACCGGGGGGAATGAAAAACTGTTTTTT.

The chain uses TRBV7-9 and TRBJ2-3; TRBD1 matches 9 bases. Germline lookup yields CDR1 SEHNR and CDR2 FQNEAQ (reference sequence). The CDR3 totals 16 residues. The ends lost 3 bases at V and 1 base at J; junction bases unmatched: 5. This CDR3 reads CASSFNRGLRTDTQYF. CDR3 DNA: TGTGCCAGCAGCTTTAACAGGGGGCTCCGCACAGATACGCAGTATTTT.

This rearrangement joins TRBV5-1 to TRBJ2-3; 11 positions agree with TRBD2. CDR3 length: 18 residues. With 0 bases clipped from V and 0 bases from J, the junction kept 6 bases outside the gene matches. Germline V gives CDR1 SGHRS, CDR2 YFSETQ. The CDR3 bases are TGCGCCAGCAGCTTGGGACTAGCGGGGCCCTCTAGCACAGATACGCAGTATTTT. This sequence encodes CASSLGLAGPSSTDTQYF.

This rearrangement joins TRBV6-5 to TRBJ2-7, with D unresolved. The CDR3 is made up of 15 amino acids. V was trimmed by 8 bases and J by 1 base, leaving 18 bases between them. Germline assignment: CDR1 MNHEY and CDR2 SVGAGI. CDR3 in amino acids: CASRVSSSGSYEQYF. CDR3 DNA: TGTGCCAGCCGAGTCTCGTCCTCAGGTTCCTACGAGCAGTACTTC.

This rearrangement joins TRBV10-2 to TRBJ2-1; TRBD2 aligns across 10 bases. Germline CDR1 is WSHSY and CDR2 is SAAADI. CDR3 length: 16 residues. Trimming cost V 6 bases and J 0 bases; bases outside gene matches: 5. CDR3 amino acids: CASRPGLAASYNEQFF. In DNA form, the CDR3 reads TGCGCCAGCAGACCCGGACTAGCGGCCTCCTACAATGAGCAGTTCTTC.

CDR3 region: CASRTGEAGELFF. The DNA of the CDR3 is TGTGCCAGCCGGACAGGGGAGGCCGGGGAGCTGTTTTTT. The chain is built from TRBV18 and TRBJ2-2; 9 bases line up with TRBD1. J gave up 6 bases and V 8 bases, and 4 bases lay outside the gene matches. The CDR3 consists of 13 residues. Germline V CDR1 and CDR2: KGHSH, LQKENI.

CDR3 amino acids: CASSTGTSGIGQYF. The CDR3 DNA sequence: TGTGCCAGCAGCACCGGGACTAGCGGGATCGGGCAGTATTTT. The chain has TRBV6-1 and TRBJ2-3; 13 bases agree with TRBD2. Germline CDR1 MNHNS, CDR2 SASEGT. V shed 6 bases, J shed 11 bases, and the junction held 8 bases outside the gene matches. The CDR3 is 14 residues long.

The chain joins TRBV18 to TRBJ1-2, with D hard to call. Trimming took 3 bases from V and 5 from J, leaving 13 bases between them. Germline assignment: CDR1 KGHSH and CDR2 LQKENI. The CDR3 spans 14 residues. CDR3 amino acids: CASSPREGGYGYTF. The CDR3 coding sequence is TGTGCCAGCTCACCCCGGGAGGGAGGATATGGCTACACCTTC.

The genes are TRBV18 and TRBJ2-7, with D perhaps TRBD1 (6 bases). Trimming took off 6 bases at V and 2 bases at J, with 14 bases between the two ends. Germline V gene lookup returns CDR1 KGHSH and CDR2 LQKENI. There are 14 residues in the CDR3. The CDR3 nucleotides read TGTGCCAGCTCCCCCGGCAGGGGAACCTACGAGCAGTACTTC. Translation gives CASSPGRGTYEQYF.

DNA of the CDR3: TGTGCCAGCAACCCTAGACAGGGCCATCAGCCCCAGCATTTT. Its protein product is CASNPRQGHQPQHF. V gene TRBV6-1 combines with J gene TRBJ1-5; 7 bases line up with TRBD1. This CDR3 has 14 amino acids. In germline, CDR1 is MNHNS, CDR2 SASEGT. Trimming cost V 7 bases and J 5 bases; bases outside gene matches: 8.

The chain links TRBV18 to TRBJ2-1; TRBD2 matches at 15 bases. With V trimmed by 3 bases and J by 6 bases, 0 bases remained unmatched. Germline-derived CDR1 and CDR2 are KGHSH and LQKENI. The CDR3 contains 15 residues. CDR3 in amino acids: CASSPGLAGGNEQFF. CDR3 coding DNA: TGTGCCAGCTCACCGGGACTAGCGGGGGGCAATGAGCAGTTCTTC.

The rearrangement uses TRBV5-1 and TRBJ1-5; D remains ambiguous. The CDR3 sequence is 14 residues long. V was pared by 10 bases and J by 6 bases, with 20 bases between. Germline V gene sequence: CDR1 SGHRS, CDR2 YFSETQ. The CDR3 DNA reads TGCGCCTTTAACCCAGAGGTTCCCGGTCAGCCCCAGCATTTT. It encodes CAFNPEVPGQPQHF.

The chain joins TRBV7-9 to TRBJ1-1, with D unclear. CDR1 and CDR2 (germline): SEHNR, FQNEAQ (reference sequence). This CDR3 has 15 amino acids. V lost 1 base and J lost 1, with 10 bases in between. The CDR3 DNA is TGTGCCAGCAGCTTAGGCGGGATAGCGAACACTGAAGCTTTCTTT. Amino acids: CASSLGGIANTEAFF.

The chain is built from TRBV29-1 and TRBJ1-2; D gene unclear. Trimming took 5 bases from V and 5 from J, leaving 6 bases between them. CDR1 is SQVTM, CDR2 ANQGSEA, per germline. This CDR3 has 10 amino acids. This chain's CDR3 is CSVWEYGYTF. CDR3 in DNA: TGCAGCGTTTGGGAGTATGGCTACACCTTC.

The chain has TRBV27 and TRBJ1-5, with TRBD1 matching over 9 bases. V lost 1 base to trimming and J lost 5 bases; unmatched junction nucleotides: 9. The CDR3 totals 17 residues. Per germline, CDR1 MNHEY and CDR2 SMNVEV (reference sequence). CDR3 sequence (DNA): TGTGCCAGCAGTTTATGGGGAGACAGGGGGGACCATCAGCCCCAGCATTTT. Translated, it gives CASSLWGDRGDHQPQHF.

This chain links TRBV6-6 with TRBJ1-5; 8 nucleotides align to TRBD1. CDR1 and CDR2 (germline): MNHNY, SVGAGI (reference sequence). The CDR3 loop spans 16 amino acids. V shed 3 bases and J 1 base; nucleotides not matched to a gene: 5. CDR3 residues: CASSYHGQGSNQPQHF. For the CDR3, the DNA is TGTGCCAGCAGTTATCACGGACAGGGCAGCAATCAGCCCCAGCATTTT.

The rearrangement uses TRBV2 and TRBJ2-7; 8 positions match TRBD1. The CDR3 is made up of 14 amino acids. In germline, CDR1 is SNHLY, CDR2 FYNNEI. The V and J ends lost 7 bases and 1 base, in that order; junction bases with no gene match: 6. The CDR3 DNA reads as TGTGCCAGCAACGAGCAGGGGGCATCCTACGAGCAGTACTTC. Protein: CASNEQGASYEQYF.

This chain uses TRBV28 with TRBJ2-5; D is unresolved. The CDR3 contains 16 residues. Germline CDR1 and CDR2: MDHEN and SYDVKM. Trimming took 1 base from V and 2 from J, leaving 14 bases between them. The chain's CDR3 is CASSLFPYRRQETQYF. In DNA form, the CDR3 reads TGTGCCAGCAGTTTATTCCCCTATCGTCGACAAGAGACCCAGTACTTC.